Reported below is one T cell receptor beta chain. What it binds is not known. The V gene's germline CDR1 is MNHEY and CDR2 SMNVEV (reference sequence). The CDR3 length is 11 residues. The ends were cut back, 8 bases at V and 3 bases at J, with 5 bases in the middle. TCR cDNA, made by 5'RACE template switching, carried an added universal primer site and UMIs. From the 5' RACE reads, TCRdb called clonotypes with MiXCR, one entry per CDR3 protein. The sample holds under 150,000 distinct CDR3 sequences; about 8% are singletons and the top ten take 0.55% to 0.9%. These data belong to a study of T cells after yellow fever vaccination. General study findings and limits: Abundant clonotypes from the bulk population could get into FACS-sorted repertoires as contaminants. Booster sampling recovered most clones from primary vaccination (under 97% CD4, approximately 88% CD8).

Source: CD4+ T cells sorted from PBMCs, taken 5 days after the yellow fever booster vaccination. The V call is TRBV27, the J call TRBJ2-1; D remains ambiguous. This sequence was found in a man aged 30 to 45 who received the YFV17D yellow fever vaccine. The CDR3 sequence: CASYHYNEQFF. In nucleotides, the CDR3 is TGTGCCAGCTACCACTACAATGAGCAGTTCTTC.